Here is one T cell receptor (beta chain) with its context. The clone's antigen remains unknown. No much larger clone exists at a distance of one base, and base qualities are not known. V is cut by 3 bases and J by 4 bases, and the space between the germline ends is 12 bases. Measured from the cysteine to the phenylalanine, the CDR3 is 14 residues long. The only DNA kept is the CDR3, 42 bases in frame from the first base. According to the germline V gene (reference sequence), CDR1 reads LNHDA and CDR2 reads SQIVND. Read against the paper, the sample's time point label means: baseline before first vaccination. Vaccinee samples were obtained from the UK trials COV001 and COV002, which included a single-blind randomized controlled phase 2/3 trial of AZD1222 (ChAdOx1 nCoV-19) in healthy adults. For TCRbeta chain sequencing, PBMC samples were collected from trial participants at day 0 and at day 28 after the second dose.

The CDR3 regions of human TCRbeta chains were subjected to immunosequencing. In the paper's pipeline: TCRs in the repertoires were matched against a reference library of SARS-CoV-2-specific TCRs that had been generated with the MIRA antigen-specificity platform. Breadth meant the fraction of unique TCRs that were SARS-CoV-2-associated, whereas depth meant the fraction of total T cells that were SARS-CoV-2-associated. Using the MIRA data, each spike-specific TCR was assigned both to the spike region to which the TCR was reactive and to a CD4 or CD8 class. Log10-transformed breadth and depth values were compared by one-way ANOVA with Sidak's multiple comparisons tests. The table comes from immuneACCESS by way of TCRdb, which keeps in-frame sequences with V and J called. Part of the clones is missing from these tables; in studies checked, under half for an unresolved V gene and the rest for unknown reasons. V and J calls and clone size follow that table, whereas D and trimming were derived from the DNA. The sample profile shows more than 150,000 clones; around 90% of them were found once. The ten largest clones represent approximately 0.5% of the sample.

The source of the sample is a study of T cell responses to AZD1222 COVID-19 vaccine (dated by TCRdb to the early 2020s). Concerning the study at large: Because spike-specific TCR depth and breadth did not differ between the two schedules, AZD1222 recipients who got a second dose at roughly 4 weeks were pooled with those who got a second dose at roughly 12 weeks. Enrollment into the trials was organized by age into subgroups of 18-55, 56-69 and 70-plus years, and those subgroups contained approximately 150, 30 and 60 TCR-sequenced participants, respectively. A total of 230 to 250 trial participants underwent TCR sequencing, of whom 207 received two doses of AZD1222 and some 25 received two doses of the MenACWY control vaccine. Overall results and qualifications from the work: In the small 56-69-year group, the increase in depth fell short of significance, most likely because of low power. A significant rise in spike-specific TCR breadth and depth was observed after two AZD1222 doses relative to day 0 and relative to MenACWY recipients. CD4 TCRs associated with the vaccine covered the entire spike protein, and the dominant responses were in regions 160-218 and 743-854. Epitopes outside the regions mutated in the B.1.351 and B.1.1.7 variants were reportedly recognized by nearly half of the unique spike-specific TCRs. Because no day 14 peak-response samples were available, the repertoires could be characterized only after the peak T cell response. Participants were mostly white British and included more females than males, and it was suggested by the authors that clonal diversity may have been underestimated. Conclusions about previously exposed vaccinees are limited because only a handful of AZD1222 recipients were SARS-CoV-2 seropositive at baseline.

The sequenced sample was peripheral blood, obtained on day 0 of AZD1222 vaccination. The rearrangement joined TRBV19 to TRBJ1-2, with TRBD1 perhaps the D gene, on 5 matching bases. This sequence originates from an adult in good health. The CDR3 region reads CASSIGGPSYGYTF. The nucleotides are TGTGCCAGTAGTATTGGGGGTCCATCCTATGGCTACACCTTC.